The rows below give T cell receptor beta chains drawn from one sample of a study of cytomegalovirus exposure and HLA in healthy donors. Libraries were prepared by immunoSEQ multiplex PCR; TCRdb keeps only in-frame clonotypes and omits some of them. The sample includes 200,000 or so clones, 65% to 85% of them seen just once. The specimen was PBMCs. Receptors were obtained from a woman aged 25 to 39 in good health and CMV-seropositive. Each CDR3 is given with its conserved first and last residue. A D gene is named only where the DNA matches it firmly. Where a row states a size, it is once, few, many or the class of an expanded clone; other rows omit it.

D | J | size | V | DNA | CDR3
TRBD1 | TRBJ1-5 | NA | TRBV19 | TGTGCCAGTACCGTGACAGGGGTGGGTTATCAGCCCCAGCATTTT | CASTVTGVGYQPQHF
TRBD1 | TRBJ1-4 | NA | TRBV4-3 | TGCGCCAGCAGCCTACGGGACAGCAATGAAAAACTGTTTTTT | CASSLRDSNEKLFF
NA | TRBJ1-1 | NA | TRBV28 | TGTGCCAGCAGGAATCCGGGGGATTTCGGAACTGAAGCTTTCTTT | CASRNPGDFGTEAFF
NA | TRBJ1-2 | NA | TRBV6-1 | TGTGCCAGCAGTGAAGCGGAAGCGGGGGTCTATGGCTACACCTTC | CASSEAEAGVYGYTF
NA | TRBJ1-1 | once | TRBV7-6 | TGTGCCAGCAGCTTAGTGGGACCGGGGGATAGTGTTGAGAACACTGAAGCTTTCTTT | CASSLVGPGDSVENTEAFF
NA | TRBJ2-1 | few | TRBV2 | TGTGCCAGCAGTGCGGACAGCAGCTCCTACAATGAGCAGTTCTTC | CASSADSSSYNEQFF
TRBD2 | TRBJ2-2 | once | TRBV28 | TGTGCCAGCAGTTTTCGCGGGAGGGCGAACACCGGGGAGCTGTTTTTT | CASSFRGRANTGELFF
NA | TRBJ2-7 | NA | TRBV5-1 | TGCGCCAGCAGCTTGGCCGGACAGACCTACGAGCAGTACTTC | CASSLAGQTYEQYF
NA | TRBJ2-7 | once | TRBV6-1 | TGTGCCAGCAGTGAAGAGAGGCCCTACGAGCAGTACTTC | CASSEERPYEQYF
NA | TRBJ1-5 | few | TRBV6-5 | TGTGCCAGCAGCCAGGACAGTCGAAATCATCCCCAGCATTTT | CASSQDSRNHPQHF
NA | TRBJ1-6 | few | TRBV4-3 | TGCGCCAGCAGCCAAGTGGGGGCGAGACCCCTCCACTTT | CASSQVGARPLHF
NA | TRBJ1-5 | NA | TRBV6-1 | TGTGCCAGCAGTGATTTAAGGGGGGGACCGGAGGGACAGCCCCAGCATTTT | CASSDLRGGPEGQPQHF
NA | TRBJ1-1 | NA | TRBV29-1 | TGCAGCTCATGGGGGGGGAGTTTGAACACTGAAGCTTTCTTT | CSSWGGSLNTEAFF
TRBD2 | TRBJ2-5 | NA | TRBV7-2 | TGTGCCAGCAGCCCCCTCCGGTGGAGCGGGGGTCGGCAAGAGACCCAGTACTTC | CASSPLRWSGGRQETQYF
NA | TRBJ2-1 | NA | TRBV5-6 | TGTGCCAGCAGCCTCCCCCAAGGTAAGGGGTCCTACAATGAGCAGTTCTTC | CASSLPQGKGSYNEQFF
NA | TRBJ2-4 | NA | TRBV15 | TGTGCCACCAAACAGGGCGAGGGTAAAAACATTCAGTACTTC | CATKQGEGKNIQYF
TRBD1 | TRBJ2-7 | many | TRBV6-1 | TGTGCCAGCAGTGAAGGGGGGACAGCCTCCTACGAGCAGTACTTC | CASSEGGTASYEQYF
NA | TRBJ1-5 | NA | TRBV27 | TGTGCCAGTGGACAGATTCATAGCAATCAGCCCCAGCATTTT | CASGQIHSNQPQHF
NA | TRBJ1-1 | NA | TRBV6-1 | TGTGCCAGCATAGGGGGGGGAGTCACTGAAGCTTTCTTT | CASIGGGVTEAFF
NA | TRBJ1-1 | NA | TRBV20-1 | TGCAGTGCTAGAGATGAGGGTGACTTT | CSARDEGDF
TRBD2 | TRBJ2-7 | NA | TRBV7-8 | TGTGCCAGCAGCAACCTAGCGGGAGGGATCTACGAGCAGTACTTC | CASSNLAGGIYEQYF
NA | TRBJ1-5 | NA | TRBV10-1 | TGCGCCAGCAGCCCACAGCGGAATCAGCCCCAGCATTTT | CASSPQRNQPQHF
NA | TRBJ2-7 | NA | TRBV5-1 | TGCGCCAGCAGCTTGCTGGCGGAGGTATACGAGCAGTACTTC | CASSLLAEVYEQYF
TRBD1 | TRBJ1-2 | NA | TRBV15 | TGTGCCACCAGCAGGGCACCCGACCTTGGGACAGGCTATGGCTACACCTTC | CATSRAPDLGTGYGYTF
TRBD1 | TRBJ1-4 | NA | TRBV7-2 | TGTGCCAGCAGCTCCGGGACAGGAGCGACTAATGAAAAACTGTTTTTT | CASSSGTGATNEKLFF
TRBD2 | TRBJ2-7 | many | TRBV7-8 | TGTGCCAGCAGCTCCCAGGGAGGGAACTACGAGCAGTACTTC | CASSSQGGNYEQYF
NA | TRBJ2-7 | NA | TRBV18 | TGTGCCAGCTCACCACGGAGGGGCGAGGAGCAGTACTTC | CASSPRRGEEQYF
NA | TRBJ1-3 | few | TRBV10-3 | TGTGCCATCAGTAACAGGGATACTGGAAACACCATATATTTT | CAISNRDTGNTIYF
NA | TRBJ1-1 | NA | TRBV5-6 | TGTGCCAGCAATACGGTTGGAGGGCTGGTGGGGACTGAAGCTTTCTTT | CASNTVGGLVGTEAFF
TRBD2 | TRBJ2-7 | NA | TRBV28 | TGTGCCAGCAGTTTGAGTGGGAGGGGGCAGTACTTC | CASSLSGRGQYF
TRBD1 | TRBJ1-5 | once | TRBV7-3 | TGTGCCAGCAGCTGGACAGGGGGTCAGCCCCAGCATTTT | CASSWTGGQPQHF
NA | TRBJ1-4 | NA | TRBV10-3 | TGTGCCATCAGTCGGGGGGGGACGGCGGATGAAAAACTGTTTTTT | CAISRGGTADEKLFF
NA | TRBJ1-2 | NA | TRBV4-2 | TGTGCCAGCAGCCAAGTTGATCGAGGTCCGGACTATGGCTACACCTTC | CASSQVDRGPDYGYTF
NA | TRBJ1-2 | NA | TRBV6-1 | TGTGCCAGCAGCCGACAGGATCTTAACTATGGCTACACCTTC | CASSRQDLNYGYTF
NA | TRBJ1-1 | NA | TRBV28 | TGTGCCAGCAGTTTAAGAGGGTTCCGTATTCCTGAAGCTTTCTTT | CASSLRGFRIPEAFF
NA | TRBJ2-1 | few | TRBV28 | TGTGCCAGCAGTTTTCACGGATTCGGACTCGGGCAGTTCTTC | CASSFHGFGLGQFF
TRBD1 | TRBJ1-6 | NA | TRBV2 | TGTGCCAGCAACATGGACAGGGGGCTTTCACCCCTCCACTTT | CASNMDRGLSPLHF
NA | TRBJ1-4 | NA | TRBV6-1 | TGTGCCAGCACCCTTACTTTATATGAAAAACTGTTTTTT | CASTLTLYEKLFF
TRBD1 | TRBJ2-7 | once | TRBV5-1 | TGCGCCAGCAGCTTTTGGTCAGGACAGGGGTTTCAAGTCGAGCAGTACTTC | CASSFWSGQGFQVEQYF
NA | TRBJ1-5 | NA | TRBV19 | TGTGCCAGTAGTATAATTGGGCGAAGCAATCAGCCCCAGCATTTT | CASSIIGRSNQPQHF
TRBD2 | TRBJ2-7 | few | TRBV27 | TGTGCCAGCAGTTTAAAGACCGGGGGGGAGCAGTACTTC | CASSLKTGGEQYF
TRBD1 | TRBJ1-1 | NA | TRBV29-1 | TGCAGCGTTGTCACAGGGGCTTTTGGTTTGGGAGCTTTCTTT | CSVVTGAFGLGAFF
NA | TRBJ1-3 | few | TRBV4-1 | TGCGCCAGCAGCCAGTCGTGGCCCTCTGGAAACACCATATATTTT | CASSQSWPSGNTIYF
NA | TRBJ2-1 | few | TRBV7-9 | TGTGCCAGCAGCTTAGTAGGCCTAGCAGGCGAGCAGTTCTTC | CASSLVGLAGEQFF
NA | TRBJ2-1 | NA | TRBV7-2 | TGTGCCAGCAATACCCGGGATTTAACTTGGGGTGAGCAGTTCTTC | CASNTRDLTWGEQFF
TRBD2 | TRBJ2-5 | NA | TRBV7-9 | TGTGCCAGCAGCTTTTTTGGGGTAGCGGGGACCCAAGAGACCCAGTACTTC | CASSFFGVAGTQETQYF
NA | TRBJ1-2 | NA | TRBV11-2 | TGTGCCAGCAGCGAAGTAGGGGTGGGCTACACCTTC | CASSEVGVGYTF